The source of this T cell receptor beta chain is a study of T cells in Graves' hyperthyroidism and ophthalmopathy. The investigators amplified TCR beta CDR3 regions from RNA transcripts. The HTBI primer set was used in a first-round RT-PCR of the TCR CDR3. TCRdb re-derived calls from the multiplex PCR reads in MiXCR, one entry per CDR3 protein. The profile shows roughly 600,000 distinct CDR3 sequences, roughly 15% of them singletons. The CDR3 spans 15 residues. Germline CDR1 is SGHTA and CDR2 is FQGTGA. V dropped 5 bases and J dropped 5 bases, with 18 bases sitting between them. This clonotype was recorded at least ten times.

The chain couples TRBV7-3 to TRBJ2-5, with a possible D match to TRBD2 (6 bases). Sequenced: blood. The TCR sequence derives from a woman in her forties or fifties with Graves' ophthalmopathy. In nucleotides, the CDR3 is TGTGCCAGCAGCGGGGATGGAGGGAAGGAGGAGACCCAGTACTTC. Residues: CASSGDGGKEETQYF.